This T cell receptor (beta chain) emerged from a study of T cell responses to AZD1222 COVID-19 vaccine. Of note for this clone: Its antigen is not identified.

This table comes from immunoSEQ multiplex PCR, and its TCRdb copy is limited to in-frame clones, with some not included. The top ten hold approximately 1.5% of the sample, which has around 160,000 clones, roughly nine tenths seen once. Study results and caveats: White British donors predominated, females outnumbered males, and clonal diversity was possibly underestimated. At 160-218 and 743-854, vaccine-associated CD4 TCRs were dominant, and they spanned spike. The breadth and depth of Spike-specific TCRs increased once two AZD1222 doses had been given.

Germline-derived CDR1 and CDR2 are SGHTA and FQGNSA. This CDR3 comprises 18 residues. V was cut by 5 bases and J by 2 bases, with 22 bases left in between. J is TRBJ2-4 and V is TRBV7-2; possible D gene TRBD1, 5 bases. The sequence was obtained from an adult in good health. Sequences were derived from peripheral blood, sampled on day 0 of AZD1222 vaccination. CDR3 in DNA: TGTGCCAGCAGCCTACAATTGGACACCCCGCTTACCAAAAACATTCAGTACTTC. This sequence encodes CASSLQLDTPLTKNIQYF. Supplemented by reference TRBV7-2 and TRBJ2-4, the full variable domain reads GAGVSQSPSNKVTEKGKDVELRCDPISGHTALYWYRQSLGQGLEFLIYFQGNSAPDKSGLPSDRFSAERTGGSVSTLTIQRTQQEDSAVYLCASSLQLDTPLTKNIQYFGAGTRLSVL.